Listed here are 25 T cell receptor beta chains from one sample, sequenced in a study of monozygotic twins with inflammatory bowel disease. TCRdb derives one entry per CDR3 protein from the 5' RACE reads, leaving out DNA. The listing contains approximately 400,000 distinct CDR3 sequences. The sequenced material came from blood. The receptors were sampled from a human donor with ulcerative colitis or Crohn's disease, or a healthy co-twin of an affected twin (not recorded which).

The genes are TRBV6-1 and TRBJ1-5; the D call of TRBD1 rests on TCRdb alone, since no DNA is present to check it. The CDR3 is 16 residues long. Per the germline V gene, CDR1 is MNHNS and CDR2 is SASEGT. The CDR3: CASSTGQGYSNQPQHF.

V is TRBV7-2 and J is TRBJ2-7; absent DNA, TCRdb's TRBD1 call cannot be checked. The CDR3 spans 13 residues. Per germline, CDR1 SGHTA and CDR2 FQGNSA. The CDR3 is CASSFDSLYEQYF.

V gene TRBV27 combines with J gene TRBJ1-2. The CDR3 length is 12 residues. Germline V gives CDR1 MNHEY, CDR2 SMNVEV (reference sequence). CDR3 protein: CASRSIGYGYTF.

The chain employs TRBV6-5 and TRBJ1-2; TCRdb returns TRBD1, unconfirmable since there is no DNA. Germline CDR1 and CDR2: MNHEY and SVGAGI. The CDR3 has 17 residues. The CDR3 sequence is CASSYSSGRGTNYGYTF.

The rearrangement links TRBV5-1 to TRBJ1-1; the D call from TCRdb, TRBD1, cannot be confirmed without DNA. Looked up from germline, CDR1 is SGHRS and CDR2 is YFSETQ. CDR3 length: 15 amino acids. CDR3 residues: CASSRVQGTNTEAFF.

The chain joins TRBV19 to TRBJ1-2; TCRdb reports TRBD1, a call that lacks DNA to check it against. Germline assignment: CDR1 LNHDA and CDR2 SQIVND (reference sequence). The length of the CDR3 is 15 residues. CDR3 sequence: CASSPVHRGSEGYTF.

V gene TRBV14 combines with J gene TRBJ2-7; TCRdb's D call, TRBD2, is unchecked because there is no DNA. CDR3 length: 15 amino acids. Germline V gene sequence: CDR1 SGHDN, CDR2 FVKESK. The CDR3: CASSQDSKEGREQYF.

The CDR3 loop is CASSLRGTASSYNSPLHF. The gene calls are TRBV5-5 and TRBJ1-6; TCRdb's D gene call, TRBD1, goes unchecked for lack of DNA. Germline CDR1 and CDR2: SGHKS and YYEKEE (reference sequence). CDR3 length equals 18 residues.

The chain has TRBV5-1 and TRBJ1-2; the D gene TCRdb calls, TRBD1, cannot be checked with no DNA. The CDR3 extends over 12 amino acids. Germline V gene lookup returns CDR1 SGHRS and CDR2 YFSETQ. CDR3 protein: CASSRDSYGYTF.

The gene calls are TRBV7-2 and TRBJ1-2; the TCRdb D gene call, TRBD1, has no DNA to confirm it. There are 14 residues in the CDR3. Looked up from germline, CDR1 is SGHTA and CDR2 is FQGNSA. The chain's CDR3 is CASTRTGSNYGYTF.

The chain recombines TRBV28 with TRBJ1-5. There are 16 residues in the CDR3. Germline V lookup: CDR1 MDHEN, CDR2 SYDVKM. The CDR3 loop reads CASSFLTSDGNQPQHF.

The J gene is TRBJ2-7, the V gene TRBV12-3 or TRBV12-4; there is no DNA to check the TCRdb D call of TRBD1. CDR3 length: 14 amino acids. CDR3 sequence reads: CASNRDGSSYEQYF.

The genes are TRBV7-9 and TRBJ1-4. The CDR3 loop spans 16 amino acids. Germline-derived CDR1 and CDR2 are SEHNR and FQNEAQ (reference sequence). The CDR3 region is CASSHYVGGRDEKLFF.

J is TRBJ1-6 and V is TRBV5-6; the TCRdb call, TRBD1, lacks DNA for checking. Germline V lookup: CDR1 SGHDT, CDR2 YYEEEE. This CDR3 is built from 14 residues. The CDR3 sequence: CASSLGRENSPLHF.

This rearrangement joins TRBV27 to TRBJ2-5; with no DNA, the TCRdb D assignment of TRBD1 cannot be verified. The length of the CDR3 is 12 residues. The germline V gene has CDR1 MNHEY and CDR2 SMNVEV (reference sequence). The CDR3 region is CASSSPGIAQYF.

The chain combines TRBV5-1 with TRBJ2-2; TCRdb picks TRBD1, but there is no DNA to check that call. Germline CDR1 and CDR2: SGHRS and YFSETQ. The CDR3 runs to 15 residues. The CDR3 region is CASSPGQESTGELFF. Full variable domain (outside the CDR3, taken from reference TRBV5-1 and TRBJ2-2): KAGVTQTPRYLIKTRGQQVTLSCSPISGHRSVSWYQQTPGQGLQFLFEYFSETQRNKGNFPGRFSGRQFSNSRSEMNVSTLELGDSALYLCASSPGQESTGELFFGEGSRLTVL.

The J gene is TRBJ2-7, the V gene TRBV5-8; the TCRdb D gene call, TRBD1, has no DNA to confirm it. This CDR3 has 15 amino acids. CDR1 and CDR2 from the germline V gene are SGHTS and YDEGEE. CDR3 region: CASSLTRAGTYEQYF.

The V and J genes are TRBV5-4 and TRBJ2-3. Germline loops: CDR1 SGHNT, CDR2 YYREEE (reference sequence). The CDR3 is 15 amino acids. This chain's CDR3 is CASSLTAYSTDTQYF.

The chain employs TRBV5-4 and TRBJ1-1. Germline V gene sequence: CDR1 SGHNT, CDR2 YYREEE (reference sequence). The CDR3 is made up of 12 amino acids. This CDR3 is CASSLDDTEAFF.

The chain has TRBV4-3 and TRBJ2-1; the D gene TCRdb calls, TRBD2, cannot be checked with no DNA. Germline-derived CDR1 and CDR2 are LGHNA and YSLEER. The CDR3 is 15 residues long. The CDR3 region is CASSREYHPAEEQFF.

This chain joins TRBV4-3 and TRBJ2-7; TCRdb's assignment of TRBD2 cannot be checked, as there is no DNA. CDR1 is LGHNA and CDR2 is YSLEER in the germline V gene. The CDR3 consists of 15 residues. CDR3 loop: CASSQVLRAGYEQYF.

The CDR3 is CASSRPRSGHSYNEQFF. The chain has TRBV4-1 and TRBJ2-1; TCRdb selects TRBD1, and the lack of DNA leaves this call unchecked. Germline loops: CDR1 MGHRA, CDR2 YSYEKL. The length of the CDR3 is 17 residues.

The rearrangement links TRBV4-3 to TRBJ2-7; checking the TCRdb D call of TRBD1 is not possible without DNA. CDR3 length: 15 amino acids. CDR1 and CDR2 from the germline V gene are LGHNA and YSLEER. The CDR3 region is CASSQDGRGTYEQYF.

The chain is built from TRBV3-1 and TRBJ2-2; the D gene TCRdb calls, TRBD1, cannot be checked with no DNA. Germline CDR1 and CDR2: LGHDT and YNNKEL (reference sequence). This CDR3 has 16 residues. CDR3 sequence: CASSRGTGSNTGELFF.

This chain uses TRBV25-1 with TRBJ2-1; no DNA is available, so the TRBD2 call from TCRdb remains unchecked. The CDR3 is 14 amino acids. The germline gives CDR1 MGHDK, CDR2 SYGVNS. This chain's CDR3 is CASSSLGLLNEQFF.